This passage covers 25 T cell receptor beta chains from one sample sequenced in a study of cytomegalovirus exposure and HLA in healthy donors (dated by TCRdb to about 2017). Library construction relied on the immunoSEQ multiplex PCR assay. TCRdb carries this immuneACCESS record with in-frame sequences only. Its versions omit some clonotypes, under half of them owing to an unresolved V gene in the studies checked, with the rest unexplained. The sample yields tens of thousands of clones; more than 80% were counted once. About 1.2% of the sample is taken by the ten largest. The material sequenced was PBMCs. These receptors originate from a woman younger than 35 in good health and CMV-seronegative.

The chain recombines TRBV2 with TRBJ2-3; D remains unclear. CDR1 is SNHLY and CDR2 is FYNNEI in the germline V gene. Between the trimmed V and J ends, which lost 6 bases and 2 bases, there was a span of 12 bases. There are 14 residues in the CDR3. The CDR3 sequence is CASRTAVFTDTQYF. CDR3 nucleotides: TGTGCCAGCAGGACGGCGGTATTCACAGATACGCAGTATTTT.

The chain recombines TRBV2 with TRBJ2-5; 11 bases are a match to TRBD2. Trimming at V came to 3 bases and at J to 4 bases, leaving 7 bases not matched to a gene. Germline CDR1 is SNHLY and CDR2 is FYNNEI. This CDR3 contains 16 residues. The CDR3 region has the DNA TGTGCCAGCAGTGACCCACTAGCGGGAGTTAGAGAGACCCAGTACTTC. Protein: CASSDPLAGVRETQYF.

The chain couples TRBV7-9 to TRBJ2-2; 8 nucleotides match TRBD2. CDR3 length: 15 amino acids. Germline V lookup: CDR1 SEHNR, CDR2 FQNEAQ (reference sequence). Trimming took 3 bases from V and 3 from J; bases not matched to a gene: 3. The CDR3 sequence: CASSFRREDTGELFF. DNA for the CDR3: TGTGCCAGCAGCTTTCGGCGGGAGGACACCGGGGAGCTGTTTTTT.

The rearrangement joins TRBV5-4 to TRBJ2-2, with D tentatively TRBD2 (6 bases). The CDR3 contains 14 residues. Germline CDR1 reads SGHNT; CDR2 reads YYREEE (reference sequence). V lost 5 bases to trimming and J lost 1 base, with 9 bases between them. In DNA, the CDR3 is TGTGCCAGCAGGGGGACTCTGAACACCGGGGAGCTGTTTTTT. Translating it yields CASRGTLNTGELFF.

In DNA, the CDR3 is TGTGCCAGCAGCTCGGACAGGGGGCTGGGTTCACCCCTCCACTTT. It encodes CASSSDRGLGSPLHF. This rearrangement joins TRBV5-6 to TRBJ1-6, with 11 nucleotides matching TRBD1. The CDR3 spans 15 residues. Germline CDR1 reads SGHDT; CDR2 reads YYEEEE. Trimming at V came to 3 bases and at J to 9 bases, leaving 5 bases not matched to a gene.

The rearrangement uses TRBV18 and TRBJ2-2; D perhaps matches TRBD2 (5 bases). Germline-derived CDR1 and CDR2 are KGHSH and LQKENI. V lost 3 bases and J 1 base, leaving 9 bases between the germline ends. This CDR3 comprises 15 residues. CDR3 sequence reads: CASSPNRGNTGELFF. Written as DNA, the CDR3 is TGTGCCAGCTCACCGAACCGGGGGAACACCGGGGAGCTGTTTTTT.

This clone was seen once. DNA of the CDR3: TGTGCCAGCCACGGAGGGACGGGAGAGACCCAGTACTTC. This translates into CASHGGTGETQYF. The chain combines TRBV6-5 with TRBJ2-5, with D perhaps matching TRBD2 (6 bases). V lost 8 bases, J lost 4 bases, and 14 bases lay in between. The CDR3 runs to 13 residues. Per the germline V gene, CDR1 is MNHEY and CDR2 is SVGAGI.

As DNA, the CDR3 is TGTGCCAGTAGCAACACGTACAATGAGCAGTTCTTC. Protein: CASSNTYNEQFF. The chain couples TRBV19 to TRBJ2-1; D remains unclear. V lost 6 bases to trimming and J lost 4 bases, with 7 bases between them. Germline V gene lookup returns CDR1 LNHDA and CDR2 SQIVND (reference sequence). The CDR3 is made up of 12 amino acids.

This chain connects TRBV30 to TRBJ1-5, with 7 bases that match TRBD1. The CDR3 is made up of 14 amino acids. Germline V gives CDR1 GTSNPN, CDR2 SVGIG (reference sequence). With V trimmed by 2 bases and J by 4 bases, 5 bases remained unmatched. The CDR3 region is CAWSRTGVNQPQHF. The CDR3 nucleotides are TGTGCCTGGAGTCGGACAGGCGTAAATCAGCCCCAGCATTTT.

This clone was detected only once. V and J are TRBV6-5 and TRBJ2-7; 9 bases agree with TRBD1. CDR1 MNHEY and CDR2 SVGAGI come from the germline V gene. With V trimmed by 2 bases and J by 0 bases, 5 bases remained unmatched. The CDR3 consists of 16 residues. The CDR3 DNA follows: TGTGCCAGCAGTTACACGAGACAGGGGGTCTCCTACGAGCAGTACTTC. Protein product: CASSYTRQGVSYEQYF.

This clone was observed a single time. The chain employs TRBV5-6 and TRBJ2-3; perhaps TRBD1 as D (6 bases). V shed 5 bases and J shed 0 bases, with 16 bases lying between them. Per germline, CDR1 SGHDT and CDR2 YYEEEE. The CDR3 runs 16 residues. The CDR3 loop is CASRGVGAVSTDTQYF. CDR3 nucleotides: TGTGCCAGCAGGGGGGTGGGGGCCGTAAGCACAGATACGCAGTATTTT. Supplemented by reference TRBV5-6 and TRBJ2-3, the full variable domain reads DAGVTQSPTHLIKTRGQQVTLRCSPKSGHDTVSWYQQALGQGPQFIFQYYEEEERQRGNFPDRFSGHQFPNYSSELNVNALLLGDSALYLCASRGVGAVSTDTQYFGPGTRLTVL.

The rearrangement uses TRBV7-9 and TRBJ2-7; TRBD2 matches at 7 bases. V lost 5 bases, J lost 4 bases, and 11 bases stayed unmatched. The CDR3 loop spans 15 amino acids. The germline V gene encodes CDR1 SEHNR and CDR2 FQNEAQ (reference sequence). CDR3 bases: TGTGCCAGCAGCCGAGCGGCGGGAGAGGGGTACGAGCAGTACTTC. Protein: CASSRAAGEGYEQYF.

The CDR3 sequence: CASSATGGGGSNQPQHF. CDR3 nucleotides: TGCGCCAGCAGCGCCACAGGGGGAGGTGGAAGCAATCAGCCCCAGCATTTT. The V gene is TRBV5-1, the J gene TRBJ1-5; TRBD1 agrees at 8 bases. Losses at the gene ends were 4 bases for V and 1 base for J; bases not matched to a gene: 10. Germline V CDR1 and CDR2: SGHRS, YFSETQ. This CDR3 contains 17 residues.

The chain uses TRBV10-1 and TRBJ1-1, with 9 bases aligning to TRBD1. V shed 2 bases, J shed 5 bases, and the junction held 9 bases outside the gene matches. The CDR3 has 16 residues. CDR1 WNHNN and CDR2 SYGVQD come from the germline V gene (reference sequence). CDR3 DNA: TGCGCCAGCAGTGAGGCCCTGGACAGGGGAAAGACTGAAGCTTTCTTT. Protein sequence: CASSEALDRGKTEAFF.

A single count supports this clone. The chain uses TRBV28 and TRBJ2-7; D perhaps matches TRBD2 (8 bases). Trimming removed 3 bases from V and 3 bases from J, with 18 bases in between. Germline V gene data show CDR1 as MDHEN and CDR2 as SYDVKM. The CDR3 runs 16 residues. As DNA, the CDR3 is TGTGCCAGCAGTTTTCATAGGGGGCGGGAGGTCTACGAGCAGTACTTC. The encoded protein is CASSFHRGREVYEQYF.

The J gene is TRBJ2-1, the V gene TRBV2; 11 positions agree with TRBD2. The germline V gene has CDR1 SNHLY and CDR2 FYNNEI. Trimming removed 7 bases from V and 5 bases from J; junction bases left unmatched: 4. The CDR3 is made up of 14 amino acids. CDR3 in DNA: TGTGCCAGCACCCAGACTAGCGGGAACAATGAGCAGTTCTTC. As protein: CASTQTSGNNEQFF. The full variable domain, its missing parts supplied by reference TRBV2 and TRBJ2-1, is EPEVTQTPSHQVTQMGQEVILRCVPISNHLYFYWYRQILGQKVEFLVSFYNNEISEKSEIFDDQFSVERPDGSNFTLKIRSTKLEDSAMYFCASTQTSGNNEQFFGPGTRLTVL.

The genes are TRBV6-5 and TRBJ1-5, with TRBD1 matching over 8 bases. The ends lost 2 bases at V and 7 bases at J; junction bases unmatched: 1. The germline CDR1 and CDR2 sequences are MNHEY and SVGAGI. This CDR3 region has 13 residues. The CDR3 nucleotides read TGTGCCAGCAGTTACGACAGGGGCCAGCCCCAGCATTTT. The encoded protein is CASSYDRGQPQHF.

The chain employs TRBV5-1 and TRBJ2-7; the match to TRBD2 covers 8 bases. The J segment lost 7 bases and the V segment lost 4 bases, leaving 10 bases of the junction unmatched. This CDR3 is 14 amino acids long. Germline CDR1 is SGHRS and CDR2 is YFSETQ. The CDR3: CASSPLQGTREQYF. The CDR3 nucleotides read TGCGCCAGCAGCCCCCTCCAGGGGACTAGGGAGCAGTACTTC. The whole variable domain, filled in from reference TRBV5-1 and TRBJ2-7, reads KAGVTQTPRYLIKTRGQQVTLSCSPISGHRSVSWYQQTPGQGLQFLFEYFSETQRNKGNFPGRFSGRQFSNSRSEMNVSTLELGDSALYLCASSPLQGTREQYFGPGTRLTVT.

This rearrangement joins TRBV27 to TRBJ2-3; tentatively, D is TRBD2 (7 bases). Trimming pared 5 bases from V and 6 bases from J, leaving 18 bases between. This CDR3 has 15 residues. Germline V gives CDR1 MNHEY, CDR2 SMNVEV (reference sequence). DNA of the CDR3: TGTGCCAGCAGTACCCGGGGGGCGACCGGGGATACGCAGTATTTT. Its translation is CASSTRGATGDTQYF.

The rearrangement joins TRBV5-6 to TRBJ2-3, with 11 bases identical to TRBD2. Trimming took 4 bases from V and 4 from J; bases not matched to a gene: 14. This CDR3 has 18 amino acids. Germline assignment: CDR1 SGHDT and CDR2 YYEEEE. CDR3 sequence (DNA): TGTGCCAGCAGCCGGGGGAGGACTAGCGGGTGGGTCTCAGATACGCAGTATTTT. Protein product: CASSRGRTSGWVSDTQYF.

The chain is built from TRBV2 and TRBJ1-2; maybe TRBD1 (5 bases). V shed 2 bases and J shed 13 bases, with 17 bases lying between them. Germline V gene lookup returns CDR1 SNHLY and CDR2 FYNNEI. The CDR3 totals 13 residues. The CDR3 is CASSESGEPGLTF. In DNA form, the CDR3 reads TGTGCCAGCAGTGAATCTGGAGAACCGGGACTCACCTTC.

Only one count was recorded for this clone. This sequence joins TRBV5-6 and TRBJ1-1; 8 bases fit TRBD1. Germline CDR1 SGHDT, CDR2 YYEEEE. After removal of 1 base from V and 4 bases from J, the junction contained 0 bases not matched to a gene. This CDR3 comprises 13 residues. The CDR3 DNA reads as TGTGCCAGCAGCTTGACAGGGGGCACTGAAGCTTTCTTT. Protein sequence: CASSLTGGTEAFF.

The rearrangement uses TRBV7-8 and TRBJ1-4, with a possible D match to TRBD1 (6 bases). V lost 5 bases, J lost 6 bases, and 16 bases lay in between. The CDR3 is 15 residues long. Germline loops: CDR1 SGHVS, CDR2 FQNEAQ. CDR3 protein: CASSPRQDLHEKLFF. CDR3 nucleotide sequence: TGTGCCAGCAGCCCGCGACAGGACTTACATGAAAAACTGTTTTTT. Full variable domain (rest looked up from reference TRBV7-8 and TRBJ1-4): GAGVSQSPRYKVAKRGQDVALRCDPISGHVSLFWYQQALGQGPEFLTYFQNEAQLDKSGLPSDRFFAERPEGSVSTLKIQRTQQEDSAVYLCASSPRQDLHEKLFFGSGTQLSVL.

This clone has just a few counts. The chain couples TRBV7-6 to TRBJ2-2; weak D call: TRBD2 (5 bases). There are 12 residues in the CDR3. Trimming left V 8 bases short and J 7 bases short, with 11 bases between. In germline, CDR1 is SGHVS, CDR2 FNYEAQ. The CDR3 is CASASPGGELFF. Here the CDR3 DNA reads TGTGCCAGCGCTAGCCCTGGCGGGGAGCTGTTTTTT.

The rearrangement uses TRBV18 and TRBJ2-5; D is perhaps TRBD2 (5 bases). Germline CDR1 reads KGHSH; CDR2 reads LQKENI. The CDR3 contains 13 residues. Trimming took 6 bases from V and 3 from J, leaving 11 bases between them. CDR3 residues: CASSPGEKETQYF. DNA for the CDR3: TGTGCCAGCTCTCCCGGGGAAAAAGAGACCCAGTACTTC. The full variable domain, rest sourced from reference TRBV18 and TRBJ2-5, is NAGVMQNPRHLVRRRGQEARLRCSPMKGHSHVYWYRQLPEEGLKFMVYLQKENIIDESGMPKERFSAEFPKEGPSILRIQQVVRGDSAAYFCASSPGEKETQYFGPGTRLLVL.